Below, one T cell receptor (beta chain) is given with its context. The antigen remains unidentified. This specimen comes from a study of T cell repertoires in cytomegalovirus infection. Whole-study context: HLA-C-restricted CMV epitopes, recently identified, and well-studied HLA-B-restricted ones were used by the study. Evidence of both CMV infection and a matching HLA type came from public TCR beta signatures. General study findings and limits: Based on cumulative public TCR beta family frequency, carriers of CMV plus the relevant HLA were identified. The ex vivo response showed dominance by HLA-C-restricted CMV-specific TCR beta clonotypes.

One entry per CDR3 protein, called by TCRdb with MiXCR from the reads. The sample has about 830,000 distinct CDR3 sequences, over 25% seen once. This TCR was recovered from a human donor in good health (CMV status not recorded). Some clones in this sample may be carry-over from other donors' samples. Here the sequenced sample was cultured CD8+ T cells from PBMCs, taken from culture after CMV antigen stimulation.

For the CDR3, the DNA is TGTGCCAGCAGACACGACGGGGCCAGACGGGAAAAACTGTTTTTT. Protein: CASRHDGARREKLFF. The rearrangement joins TRBV12-3 or TRBV12-4 to TRBJ1-4; possibly TRBD1 for D (5 bases). V was pared by 6 bases and J by 8 bases, with 19 bases between. CDR3 length: 15 residues.